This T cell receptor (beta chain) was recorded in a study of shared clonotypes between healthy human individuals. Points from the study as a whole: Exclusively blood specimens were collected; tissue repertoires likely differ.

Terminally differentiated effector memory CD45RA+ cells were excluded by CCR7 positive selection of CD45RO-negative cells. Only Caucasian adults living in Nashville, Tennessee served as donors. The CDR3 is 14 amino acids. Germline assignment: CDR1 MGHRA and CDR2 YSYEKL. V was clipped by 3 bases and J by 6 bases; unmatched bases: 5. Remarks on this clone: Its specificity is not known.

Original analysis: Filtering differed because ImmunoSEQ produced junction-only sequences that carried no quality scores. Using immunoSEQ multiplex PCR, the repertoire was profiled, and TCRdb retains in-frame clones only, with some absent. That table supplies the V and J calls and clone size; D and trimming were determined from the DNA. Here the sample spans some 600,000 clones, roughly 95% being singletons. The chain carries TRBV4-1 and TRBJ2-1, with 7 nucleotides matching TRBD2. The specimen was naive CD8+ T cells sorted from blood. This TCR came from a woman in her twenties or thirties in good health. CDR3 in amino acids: CASSQPTSSNEQFF. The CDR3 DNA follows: TGCGCCAGCAGCCAGCCGACTAGCTCCAATGAGCAGTTCTTC.